The source of this T cell receptor (beta chain) is a study of blood T cell repertoires in COVID-19. The germline V gene has CDR1 SGHRS and CDR2 YFSETQ. The CDR3 has 17 residues. V lost 0 bases, J lost 2 bases, and 17 bases lay in between. Methods used by the authors: Reference gene primer amplification in the assay estimated nucleated cell counts. Profiled with immunoSEQ multiplex PCR; TCRdb holds only in-frame clones, not every one. The V and J calls and clone size were taken over from that table, and D and trimming were inferred from the DNA. The profile shows around 58,000 clones, 75% to 95% of them singletons.

The sequenced material came from peripheral blood. This rearrangement joins TRBV5-1 to TRBJ2-5, with D maybe TRBD2 (5 bases). The receptor comes from a human donor with active COVID-19. The donor label of this sample is uncertain. The CDR3 bases are TGCGCCAGCAGCTTGGGTGCTTGGGAGCGGTCACAAGAGACCCAGTACTTC. Translation gives CASSLGAWERSQETQYF.